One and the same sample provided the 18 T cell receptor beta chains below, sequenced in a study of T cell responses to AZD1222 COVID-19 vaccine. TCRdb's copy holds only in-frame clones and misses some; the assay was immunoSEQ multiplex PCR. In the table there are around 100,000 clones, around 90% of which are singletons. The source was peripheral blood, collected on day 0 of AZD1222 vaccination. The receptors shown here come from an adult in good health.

DNA of the CDR3: TGTGCCAGTAGTATCTCTGAGAACACTGAAGCTTTCTTT. It specifies CASSISENTEAFF. The chain combines TRBV19 with TRBJ1-1; D gene ambiguous. Trimming removed 3 bases from V and 1 base from J, with 6 bases in between. Germline values: CDR1 LNHDA, CDR2 SQIVND (reference sequence). This CDR3 spans 13 amino acids.

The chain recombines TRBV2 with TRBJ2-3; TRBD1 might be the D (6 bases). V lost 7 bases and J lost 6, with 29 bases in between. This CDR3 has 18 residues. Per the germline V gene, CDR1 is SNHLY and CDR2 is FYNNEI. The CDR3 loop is CASIGLRITGPEGDTQYF. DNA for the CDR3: TGTGCCAGCATCGGCTTGAGGATTACAGGGCCCGAGGGGGATACGCAGTATTTT. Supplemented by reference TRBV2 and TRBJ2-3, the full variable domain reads EPEVTQTPSHQVTQMGQEVILRCVPISNHLYFYWYRQILGQKVEFLVSFYNNEISEKSEIFDDQFSVERPDGSNFTLKIRSTKLEDSAMYFCASIGLRITGPEGDTQYFGPGTRLTVL.

The CDR3 DNA reads TGTGCCACCAGCCTGCGGACTAGCGGGGGCGGGGAGCTGTTTTTT. It specifies CATSLRTSGGGELFF. V and J are TRBV15 and TRBJ2-2; 13 nucleotides align to TRBD2. Losses at the gene ends were 5 bases for V and 7 bases for J; bases not matched to a gene: 4. The V gene's germline CDR1 is LNHNV and CDR2 YYDKDF (reference sequence). There are 15 residues in the CDR3.

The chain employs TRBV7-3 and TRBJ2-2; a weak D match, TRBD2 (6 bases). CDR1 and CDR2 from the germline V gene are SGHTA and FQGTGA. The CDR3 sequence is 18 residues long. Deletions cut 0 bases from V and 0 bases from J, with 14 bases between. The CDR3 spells CASSLTWRGPANTGELFF. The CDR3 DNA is TGTGCCAGCAGCTTAACGTGGAGGGGACCAGCGAACACCGGGGAGCTGTTTTTT.

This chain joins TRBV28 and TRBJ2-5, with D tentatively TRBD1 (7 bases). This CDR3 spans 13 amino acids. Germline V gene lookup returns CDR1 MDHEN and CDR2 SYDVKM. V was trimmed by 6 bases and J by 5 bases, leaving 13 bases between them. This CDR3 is CASSPTGRETQYF. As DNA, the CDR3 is TGTGCCAGCAGCCCGACAGGGAGGGAGACCCAGTACTTC.

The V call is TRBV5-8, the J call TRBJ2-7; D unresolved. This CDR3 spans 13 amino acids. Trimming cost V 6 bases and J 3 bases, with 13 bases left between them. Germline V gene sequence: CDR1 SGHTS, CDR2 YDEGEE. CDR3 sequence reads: CASTLSNVYEQYF. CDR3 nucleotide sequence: TGTGCCAGCACCCTTTCGAACGTCTACGAGCAGTACTTC.

The CDR3 nucleotides read TGTGCCAGCAGAACCGTCCCCGACAGGAACACTGAAGCTTTCTTT. This encodes CASRTVPDRNTEAFF. The chain is built from TRBV7-2 and TRBJ1-1; a weak D match, TRBD1 (5 bases). The CDR3 is 15 residues long. CDR1 and CDR2 from the germline V gene are SGHTA and FQGNSA. V lost 6 bases to trimming and J lost 1 base, with 15 bases between them.

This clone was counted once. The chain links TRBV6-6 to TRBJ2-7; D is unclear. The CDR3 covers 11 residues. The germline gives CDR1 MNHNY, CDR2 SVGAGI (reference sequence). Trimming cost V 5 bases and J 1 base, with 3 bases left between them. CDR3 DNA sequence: TGTGCCAGCAGTCCTTCCTACGAGCAGTACTTC. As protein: CASSPSYEQYF.

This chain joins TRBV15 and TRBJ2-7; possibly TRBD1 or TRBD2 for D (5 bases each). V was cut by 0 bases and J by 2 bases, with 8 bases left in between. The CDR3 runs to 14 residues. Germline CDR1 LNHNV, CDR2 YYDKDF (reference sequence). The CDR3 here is CATSRDRGTYEQYF. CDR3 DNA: TGTGCCACCAGCAGAGATCGGGGCACCTACGAGCAGTACTTC.

The CDR3 nucleotides are TGTGCCAGCAGAAAGACAGGGGTTGCTGGCTACACCTTC. Its translation is CASRKTGVAGYTF. The rearrangement uses TRBV11-2 and TRBJ1-2; 8 bases are a match to TRBD1. V gave up 6 bases and J gave up 7 bases; unmatched junction bases: 7. CDR1 is SGHAT, CDR2 FQNNGV, per germline. The CDR3 covers 13 residues.

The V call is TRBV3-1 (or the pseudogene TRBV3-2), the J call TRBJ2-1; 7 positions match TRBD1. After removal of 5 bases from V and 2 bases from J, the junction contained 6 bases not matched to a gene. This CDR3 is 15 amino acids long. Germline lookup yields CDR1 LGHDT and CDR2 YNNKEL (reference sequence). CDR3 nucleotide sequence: TGTGCCAGCAGCAGGACAGGTACCACCTACAATGAGCAGTTCTTC. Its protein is CASSRTGTTYNEQFF.

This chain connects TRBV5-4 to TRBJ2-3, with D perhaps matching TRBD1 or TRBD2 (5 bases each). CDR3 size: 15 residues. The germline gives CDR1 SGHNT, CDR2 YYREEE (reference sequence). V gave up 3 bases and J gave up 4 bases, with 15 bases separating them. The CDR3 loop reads CASSSWGTPADTQYF. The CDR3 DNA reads TGTGCCAGCAGCTCCTGGGGGACCCCCGCAGATACGCAGTATTTT.

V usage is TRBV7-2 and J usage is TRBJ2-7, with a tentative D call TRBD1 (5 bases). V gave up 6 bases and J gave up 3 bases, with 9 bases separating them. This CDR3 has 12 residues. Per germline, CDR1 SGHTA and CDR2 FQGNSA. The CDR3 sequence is CASRKDSYEQYF. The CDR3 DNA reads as TGTGCCAGCAGGAAAGACAGCTACGAGCAGTACTTC.

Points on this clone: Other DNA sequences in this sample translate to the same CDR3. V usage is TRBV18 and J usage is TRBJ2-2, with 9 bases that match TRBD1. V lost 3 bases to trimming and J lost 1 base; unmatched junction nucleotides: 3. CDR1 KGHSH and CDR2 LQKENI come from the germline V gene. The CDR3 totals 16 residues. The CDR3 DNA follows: TGTGCCAGCTCACCGCCGACAGGGGGGAACACCGGGGAGCTGTTTTTT. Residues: CASSPPTGGNTGELFF.

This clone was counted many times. For the CDR3, the DNA is TGTGCCAGCAGTGAACAGGGATCGGGCACAGATACGCAGTATTTT. This codes for CASSEQGSGTDTQYF. The V gene is TRBV6-4, the J gene TRBJ2-3; D possibly corresponds to TRBD1 (6 bases). The CDR3 loop spans 15 amino acids. The germline gives CDR1 MRHNA, CDR2 SNTAGT. V gave up 3 bases and J gave up 1 base, with 11 bases separating them.

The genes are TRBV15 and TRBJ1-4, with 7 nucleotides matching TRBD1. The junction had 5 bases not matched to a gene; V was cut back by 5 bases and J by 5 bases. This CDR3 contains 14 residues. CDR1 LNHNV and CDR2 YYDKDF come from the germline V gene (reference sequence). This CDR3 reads CATSQGQENEKLFF. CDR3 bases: TGTGCCACCAGCCAAGGACAGGAGAATGAAAAACTGTTTTTT.

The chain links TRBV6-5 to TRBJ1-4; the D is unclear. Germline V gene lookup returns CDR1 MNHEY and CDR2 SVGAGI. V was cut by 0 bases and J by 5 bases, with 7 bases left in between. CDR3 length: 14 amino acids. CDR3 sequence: CASSYSGGNEKLFF. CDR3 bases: TGTGCCAGCAGTTACTCGGGAGGAAATGAAAAACTGTTTTTT.

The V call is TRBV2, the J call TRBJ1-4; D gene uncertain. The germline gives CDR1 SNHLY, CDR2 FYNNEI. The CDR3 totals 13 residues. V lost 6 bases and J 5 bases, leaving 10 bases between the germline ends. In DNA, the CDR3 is TGTGCCAGCAGAGAGATGAGGAATGAAAAACTGTTTTTT. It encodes CASREMRNEKLFF.